The source of this T cell receptor (beta chain) is a study of blood T cell repertoires in COVID-19. Trimming took 4 bases from V and 7 from J; bases not matched to a gene: 10. Per the germline V gene, CDR1 is SGHVS and CDR2 is FNYEAQ. The CDR3 is 15 residues long. A Seattle source enrolled patients during active infection and followed them longitudinally. Profiling relied on immunoSEQ multiplex PCR, and the TCRdb table lists in-frame clones only, not all of them. The sample has about 240,000 clones, approximately 80% seen once. The rearrangement uses TRBV7-6 and TRBJ2-1; TRBD1 agrees at 7 bases. The clonotype comes from a woman of 80 years or more with COVID-19, enrolled during active disease. Sequencing was performed on peripheral blood. The CDR3 DNA reads TGTGCCAGCAGCTCGCCTATGGACAGGAAGAATGAGCAGTTCTTC. This codes for CASSSPMDRKNEQFF.